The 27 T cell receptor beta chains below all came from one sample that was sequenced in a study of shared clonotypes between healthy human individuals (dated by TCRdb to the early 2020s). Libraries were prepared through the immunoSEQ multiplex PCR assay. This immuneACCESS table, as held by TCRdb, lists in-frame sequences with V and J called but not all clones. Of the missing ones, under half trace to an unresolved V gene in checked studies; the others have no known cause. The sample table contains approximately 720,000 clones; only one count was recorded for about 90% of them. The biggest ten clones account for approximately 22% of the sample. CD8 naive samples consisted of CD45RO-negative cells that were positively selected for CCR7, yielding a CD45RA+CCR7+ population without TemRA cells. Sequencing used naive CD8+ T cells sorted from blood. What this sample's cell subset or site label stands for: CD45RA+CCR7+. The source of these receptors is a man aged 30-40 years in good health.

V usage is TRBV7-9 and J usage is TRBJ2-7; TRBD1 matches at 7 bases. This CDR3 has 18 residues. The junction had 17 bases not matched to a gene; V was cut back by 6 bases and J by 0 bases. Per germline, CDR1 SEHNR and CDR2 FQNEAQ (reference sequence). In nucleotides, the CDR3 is TGTGCCAGCAGACCGCCCTTGGCCCAGGGGGTTAGCTCCTACGAGCAGTACTTC. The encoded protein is CASRPPLAQGVSSYEQYF.

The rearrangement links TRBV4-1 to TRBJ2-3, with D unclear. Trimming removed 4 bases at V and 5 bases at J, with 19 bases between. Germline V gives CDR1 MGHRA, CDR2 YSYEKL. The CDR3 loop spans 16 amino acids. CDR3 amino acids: CASSRVPPPALDTQYF. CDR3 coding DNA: TGCGCCAGCAGCCGTGTGCCGCCCCCAGCATTAGATACGCAGTATTTT.

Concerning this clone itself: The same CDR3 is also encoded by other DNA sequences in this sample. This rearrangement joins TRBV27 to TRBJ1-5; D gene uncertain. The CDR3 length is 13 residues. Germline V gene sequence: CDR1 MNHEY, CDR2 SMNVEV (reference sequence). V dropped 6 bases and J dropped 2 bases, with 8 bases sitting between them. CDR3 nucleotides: TGTGCCAGCAGCATACATGGCAATCAGCCCCAGCATTTT. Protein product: CASSIHGNQPQHF.

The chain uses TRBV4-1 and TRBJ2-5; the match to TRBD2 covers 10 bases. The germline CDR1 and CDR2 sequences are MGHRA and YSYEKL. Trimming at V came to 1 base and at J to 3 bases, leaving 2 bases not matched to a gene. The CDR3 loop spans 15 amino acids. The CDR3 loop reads CASSQGAGGEETQYF. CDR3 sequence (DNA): TGCGCCAGCAGCCAAGGAGCGGGAGGGGAAGAGACCCAGTACTTC.

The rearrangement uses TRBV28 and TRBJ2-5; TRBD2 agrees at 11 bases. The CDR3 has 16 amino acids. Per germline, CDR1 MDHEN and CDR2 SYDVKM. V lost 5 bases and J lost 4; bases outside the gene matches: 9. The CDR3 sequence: CASSPRLGLAGETQYF. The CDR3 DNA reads TGTGCCAGCAGTCCCCGGTTAGGACTAGCGGGAGAGACCCAGTACTTC.

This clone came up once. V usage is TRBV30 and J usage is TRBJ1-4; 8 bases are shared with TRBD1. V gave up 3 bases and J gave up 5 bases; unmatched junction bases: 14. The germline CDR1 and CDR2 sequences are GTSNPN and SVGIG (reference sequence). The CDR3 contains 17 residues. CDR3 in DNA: TGTGCCTGGAGAGGGACAGGCGGAATTACCATAAATGAAAAACTGTTTTTT. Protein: CAWRGTGGITINEKLFF.

The CDR3: CASSSMGLAGRSTDTQYF. The CDR3 nucleotides read TGTGCCAGCAGCTCGATGGGACTAGCGGGACGAAGCACAGATACGCAGTATTTT. V usage is TRBV7-9 and J usage is TRBJ2-3; the match to TRBD2 covers 13 bases. Germline V CDR1 and CDR2: SEHNR, FQNEAQ (reference sequence). This CDR3 has 18 residues. After removal of 4 bases from V and 0 bases from J, the junction contained 7 bases not matched to a gene. The whole variable domain, remainder taken from reference TRBV7-9 and TRBJ2-3, is DTGVSQNPRHKITKRGQNVTFRCDPISEHNRLYWYRQTLGQGPEFLTYFQNEAQLEKSRLLSDRFSAERPKGSFSTLEIQRTEQGDSAMYLCASSSMGLAGRSTDTQYFGPGTRLTVL.

The CDR3 here is CASSRLAGFTDTQYF. The CDR3 coding sequence is TGTGCCAGCTCGCGACTAGCGGGCTTCACAGATACGCAGTATTTT. The V and J genes are TRBV6-1 and TRBJ2-3, with 10 bases that match TRBD2. J gave up 2 bases and V 8 bases, and 7 bases lay outside the gene matches. CDR1 MNHNS and CDR2 SASEGT come from the germline V gene. CDR3 length: 15 amino acids.

CDR3 DNA: TGTGCCAGCAGTTCCCTTTCCAATGAGCAGTTCTTC. Residues: CASSSLSNEQFF. V usage is TRBV28 and J usage is TRBJ2-1; D not certain. The CDR3 has 12 amino acids. The V end lost 4 bases, the J end lost 6 bases, and 7 bases lay between the germline ends. Per the germline V gene, CDR1 is MDHEN and CDR2 is SYDVKM. Together with reference TRBV28 and TRBJ2-1, the CDR3 gives the full variable domain: DVKVTQSSRYLVKRTGEKVFLECVQDMDHENMFWYRQDPGLGLRLIYFSYDVKMKEKGDIPEGYSVSREKKERFSLILESASTNQTSMYLCASSSLSNEQFFGPGTRLTVL.

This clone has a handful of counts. The CDR3 bases are TGTGCCAGCAGTCCCACAGGATCTCCCTACTACGAGCAGTACTTC. It codes for CASSPTGSPYYEQYF. V usage is TRBV28 and J usage is TRBJ2-7, with D possibly TRBD1 on 5 matching bases. V shed 5 bases and J shed 3 bases, with 17 bases lying between them. The CDR3 consists of 15 residues. In germline, CDR1 is MDHEN, CDR2 SYDVKM.

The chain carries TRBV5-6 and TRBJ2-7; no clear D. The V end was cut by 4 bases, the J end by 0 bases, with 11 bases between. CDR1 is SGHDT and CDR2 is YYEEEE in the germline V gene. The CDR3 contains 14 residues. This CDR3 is CASSPGSVSYEQYF. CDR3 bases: TGTGCCAGCAGCCCTGGATCGGTCTCCTACGAGCAGTACTTC.

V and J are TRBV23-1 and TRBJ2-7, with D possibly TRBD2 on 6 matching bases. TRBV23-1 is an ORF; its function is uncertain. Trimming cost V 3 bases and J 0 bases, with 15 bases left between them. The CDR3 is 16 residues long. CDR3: CASSQEISGISYEQYF. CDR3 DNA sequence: TGCGCCAGCAGTCAGGAGATTAGCGGCATCTCCTACGAGCAGTACTTC.

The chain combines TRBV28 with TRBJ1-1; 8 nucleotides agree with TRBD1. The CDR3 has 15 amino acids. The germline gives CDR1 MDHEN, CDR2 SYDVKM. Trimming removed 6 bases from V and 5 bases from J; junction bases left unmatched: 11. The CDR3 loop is CASSFQGAGFTEAFF. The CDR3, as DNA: TGTGCCAGCAGCTTCCAGGGGGCGGGTTTTACTGAAGCTTTCTTT.

The CDR3 coding sequence is TGTGCCAGCAGGAGGGGAACTGAAGCTTTCTTT. It yields the protein CASRRGTEAFF. The rearrangement links TRBV9 to TRBJ1-1; TRBD1 might be the D (5 bases). The CDR3 spans 11 residues. The V and J ends lost 5 bases and 5 bases respectively, with 7 bases between them. Germline-derived CDR1 and CDR2 are SGDLS and YYNGEE.

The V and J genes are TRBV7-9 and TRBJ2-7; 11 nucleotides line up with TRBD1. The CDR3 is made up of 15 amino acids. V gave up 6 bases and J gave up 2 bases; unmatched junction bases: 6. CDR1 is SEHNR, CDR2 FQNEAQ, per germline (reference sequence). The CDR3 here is CASSTGQGETYEQYF. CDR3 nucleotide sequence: TGTGCCAGCAGTACGGGACAGGGGGAGACCTACGAGCAGTACTTC.

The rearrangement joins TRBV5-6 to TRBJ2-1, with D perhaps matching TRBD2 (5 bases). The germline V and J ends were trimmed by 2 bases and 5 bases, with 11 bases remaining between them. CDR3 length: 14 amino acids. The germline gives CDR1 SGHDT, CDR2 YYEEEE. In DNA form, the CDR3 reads TGTGCCAGCAGCTTAGGAGGTCTCAACAATGAGCAGTTCTTC. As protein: CASSLGGLNNEQFF. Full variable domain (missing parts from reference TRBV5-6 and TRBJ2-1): DAGVTQSPTHLIKTRGQQVTLRCSPKSGHDTVSWYQQALGQGPQFIFQYYEEEERQRGNFPDRFSGHQFPNYSSELNVNALLLGDSALYLCASSLGGLNNEQFFGPGTRLTVL.

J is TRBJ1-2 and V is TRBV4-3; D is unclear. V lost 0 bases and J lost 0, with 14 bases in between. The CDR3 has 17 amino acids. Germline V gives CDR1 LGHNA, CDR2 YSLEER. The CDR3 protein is CASSQEALTAANYGYTF. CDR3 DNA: TGCGCCAGCAGCCAAGAGGCCCTGACGGCGGCTAACTATGGCTACACCTTC.

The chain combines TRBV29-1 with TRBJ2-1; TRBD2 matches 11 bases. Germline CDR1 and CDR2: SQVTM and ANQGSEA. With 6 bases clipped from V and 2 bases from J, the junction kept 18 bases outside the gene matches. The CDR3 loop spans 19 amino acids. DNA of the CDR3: TGCAGCGTCGCTCCGGGACTAGCGGAGATACTTGACGCCTACAATGAGCAGTTCTTC. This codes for CSVAPGLAEILDAYNEQFF.

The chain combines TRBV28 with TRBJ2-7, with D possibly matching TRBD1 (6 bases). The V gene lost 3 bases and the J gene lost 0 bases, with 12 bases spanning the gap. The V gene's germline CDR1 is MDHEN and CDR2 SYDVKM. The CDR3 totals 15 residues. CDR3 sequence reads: CASSFRDTASYEQYF. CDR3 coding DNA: TGTGCCAGCAGTTTTAGGGACACAGCCTCCTACGAGCAGTACTTC.

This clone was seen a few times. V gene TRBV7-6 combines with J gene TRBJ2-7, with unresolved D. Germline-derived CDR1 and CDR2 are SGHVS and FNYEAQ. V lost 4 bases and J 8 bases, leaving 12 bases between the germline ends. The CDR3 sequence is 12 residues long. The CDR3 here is CASSSIENQQYF. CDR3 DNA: TGTGCCAGCAGCTCAATAGAGAATCAGCAGTACTTC.

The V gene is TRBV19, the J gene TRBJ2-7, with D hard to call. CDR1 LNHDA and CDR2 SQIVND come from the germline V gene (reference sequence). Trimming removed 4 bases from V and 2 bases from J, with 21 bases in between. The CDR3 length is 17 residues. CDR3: CASSTPPGWAPTYEQYF. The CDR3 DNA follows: TGTGCCAGTAGTACCCCTCCGGGTTGGGCTCCCACCTACGAGCAGTACTTC.

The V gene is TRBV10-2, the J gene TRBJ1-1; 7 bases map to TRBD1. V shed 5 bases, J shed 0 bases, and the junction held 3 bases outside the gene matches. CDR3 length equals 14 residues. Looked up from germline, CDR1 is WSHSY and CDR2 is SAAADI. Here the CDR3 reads CASSLQGLNTEAFF. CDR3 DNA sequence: TGCGCCAGCAGTTTACAGGGGTTGAACACTGAAGCTTTCTTT.

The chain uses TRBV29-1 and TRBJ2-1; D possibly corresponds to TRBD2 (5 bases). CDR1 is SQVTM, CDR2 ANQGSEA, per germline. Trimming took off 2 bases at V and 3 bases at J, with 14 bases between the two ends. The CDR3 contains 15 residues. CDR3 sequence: CSVELAVVLYNEQFF. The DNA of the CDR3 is TGCAGCGTTGAACTAGCAGTCGTCCTCTACAATGAGCAGTTCTTC.

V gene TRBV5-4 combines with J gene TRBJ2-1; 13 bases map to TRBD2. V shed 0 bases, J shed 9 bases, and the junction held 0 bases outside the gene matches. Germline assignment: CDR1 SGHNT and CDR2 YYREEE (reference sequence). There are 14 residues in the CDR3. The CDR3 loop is CASSLGLAGGEQFF. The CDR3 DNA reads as TGTGCCAGCAGCTTGGGACTAGCGGGAGGTGAGCAGTTCTTC. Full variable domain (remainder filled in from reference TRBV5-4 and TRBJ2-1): ETGVTQSPTHLIKTRGQQVTLRCSSQSGHNTVSWYQQALGQGPQFIFQYYREEENGRGNFPPRFSGLQFPNYSSELNVNALELDDSALYLCASSLGLAGGEQFFGPGTRLTVL.

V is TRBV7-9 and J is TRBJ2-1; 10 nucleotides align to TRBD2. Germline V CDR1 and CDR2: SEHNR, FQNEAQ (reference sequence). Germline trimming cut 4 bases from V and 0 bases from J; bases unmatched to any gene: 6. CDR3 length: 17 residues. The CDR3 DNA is TGTGCCAGCAGCTCAGCGGGAGGGTCGAGCTCCTACAATGAGCAGTTCTTC. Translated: CASSSAGGSSSYNEQFF. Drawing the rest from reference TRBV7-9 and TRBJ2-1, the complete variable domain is DTGVSQNPRHKITKRGQNVTFRCDPISEHNRLYWYRQTLGQGPEFLTYFQNEAQLEKSRLLSDRFSAERPKGSFSTLEIQRTEQGDSAMYLCASSSAGGSSSYNEQFFGPGTRLTVL.

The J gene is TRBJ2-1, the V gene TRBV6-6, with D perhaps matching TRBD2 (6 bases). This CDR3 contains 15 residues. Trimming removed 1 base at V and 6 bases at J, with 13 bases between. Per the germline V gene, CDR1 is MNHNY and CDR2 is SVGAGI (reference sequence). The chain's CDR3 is CASSYFRELGNEQFF. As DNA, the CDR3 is TGTGCCAGCAGTTACTTTCGGGAGCTAGGCAATGAGCAGTTCTTC.

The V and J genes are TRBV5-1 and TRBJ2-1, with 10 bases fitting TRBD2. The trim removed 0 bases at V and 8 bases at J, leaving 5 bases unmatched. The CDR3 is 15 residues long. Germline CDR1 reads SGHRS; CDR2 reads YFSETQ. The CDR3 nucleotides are TGCGCCAGCAGCTTGGAGGCTAGCGGGAGCGATGAGCAGTTCTTC. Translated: CASSLEASGSDEQFF.